The 32 T cell receptor beta chains below come from one sample, sequenced in a study of blood T cell repertoires in COVID-19. TCRdb's copy holds only in-frame clones and misses some; the assay was immunoSEQ multiplex PCR. In the table there are roughly 70,000 clones, around 91% of which are singletons. Sequencing was carried out using peripheral blood. These receptors were taken from a human donor in a cohort sampled during active COVID-19.

The chain carries TRBV5-5 and TRBJ2-7, with TRBD1 as a possible D gene (5 bases). Germline V gene lookup returns CDR1 SGHKS and CDR2 YYEKEE (reference sequence). The CDR3 contains 13 residues. V lost 2 bases to trimming and J lost 6 bases, with 12 bases between them. CDR3 sequence reads: CASSLSREGEQYF. In nucleotides, the CDR3 is TGTGCCAGCAGCTTATCCAGGGAAGGCGAGCAGTACTTC. Variable domain in full (rest from reference TRBV5-5 and TRBJ2-7): DAGVTQSPTHLIKTRGQQVTLRCSPISGHKSVSWYQQVLGQGPQFIFQYYEKEERGRGNFPDRFSARQFPNYSSELNVNALLLGDSALYLCASSLSREGEQYFGPGTRLTVT.

The CDR3 here is CASSSRGGLWYEQYF. The CDR3 DNA follows: TGTGCCAGCAGTTCGAGGGGGGGGCTATGGTACGAGCAGTACTTC. V is TRBV11-2 and J is TRBJ2-7; D is possibly TRBD2 (7 bases). V was cut by 6 bases and J by 4 bases, with 19 bases left in between. The CDR3 runs to 15 residues. Germline V gene sequence: CDR1 SGHAT, CDR2 FQNNGV.

This chain joins TRBV28 and TRBJ1-3; TRBD1 is a possible D gene (5 bases). The length of the CDR3 is 14 residues. V was cut by 3 bases and J by 5 bases, with 11 bases left in between. In germline, CDR1 is MDHEN, CDR2 SYDVKM. The CDR3 is CASSFLTARNTIYF. In DNA, the CDR3 is TGTGCCAGCAGTTTCTTGACAGCAAGAAACACCATATATTTT.

The chain carries TRBV5-4 and TRBJ1-5; TRBD1 matches at 10 bases. With 0 bases clipped from V and 5 bases from J, the junction kept 2 bases outside the gene matches. Germline V gene lookup returns CDR1 SGHNT and CDR2 YYREEE (reference sequence). The CDR3 loop spans 15 amino acids. In nucleotides, the CDR3 is TGTGCCAGCAGCTTGGCTGGGACAGGGGATCAGCCCCAGCATTTT. It is translated as CASSLAGTGDQPQHF.

This chain joins TRBV19 and TRBJ1-1; 12 nucleotides align to TRBD1. With 7 bases clipped from V and 1 base from J, the junction kept 10 bases outside the gene matches. The CDR3 extends over 17 amino acids. Germline lookup yields CDR1 LNHDA and CDR2 SQIVND (reference sequence). The CDR3 sequence: CASITRGQGAANTEAFF. In DNA form, the CDR3 reads TGTGCCAGTATTACCCGGGGACAGGGGGCGGCGAACACTGAAGCTTTCTTT.

The chain recombines TRBV2 with TRBJ1-2; 8 bases match TRBD1. The V gene end was trimmed by 6 bases and the J gene end by 2 bases; junction bases not matched to a gene: 2. Germline lookup yields CDR1 SNHLY and CDR2 FYNNEI. The CDR3 has 13 amino acids. The CDR3 sequence: CASRDRVNYGYTF. The DNA of the CDR3 is TGTGCCAGCAGGGACAGGGTAAACTATGGCTACACCTTC. Based on the CDR3 plus reference TRBV2 and TRBJ1-2, the full variable domain is EPEVTQTPSHQVTQMGQEVILRCVPISNHLYFYWYRQILGQKVEFLVSFYNNEISEKSEIFDDQFSVERPDGSNFTLKIRSTKLEDSAMYFCASRDRVNYGYTFGSGTRLTVV.

The V call is TRBV7-8, the J call TRBJ1-5; D is perhaps TRBD1 (5 bases). Trimming took 8 bases from V and 0 from J, leaving 14 bases between them. The CDR3 consists of 15 residues. CDR1 is SGHVS and CDR2 is FQNEAQ in the germline V gene. CDR3: CASLSDSHSNQPQHF. The CDR3 coding sequence is TGTGCCAGCTTATCCGACAGTCATAGCAATCAGCCCCAGCATTTT.

V gene TRBV13 combines with J gene TRBJ1-2; 9 positions match TRBD1. CDR1 and CDR2 (germline): PRHDT, FYEKMQ (reference sequence). With 4 bases clipped from V and 5 bases from J, the junction kept 5 bases outside the gene matches. CDR3 length: 14 residues. The CDR3 DNA sequence: TGTGCCAGCAGCTCCGGGACAGGGCGATATGGCTACACCTTC. It specifies CASSSGTGRYGYTF.

The chain employs TRBV9 and TRBJ1-6; D gene ambiguous. Looked up from germline, CDR1 is SGDLS and CDR2 is YYNGEE. The CDR3 length is 14 residues. V gave up 0 bases and J gave up 7 bases, with 8 bases separating them. CDR3 protein: CASSVAAVNSPLHF. CDR3 DNA sequence: TGTGCCAGCAGCGTAGCAGCGGTGAATTCACCCCTCCACTTT.

The J gene is TRBJ1-3, the V gene TRBV2; 9 bases match TRBD1. Germline-derived CDR1 and CDR2 are SNHLY and FYNNEI. CDR3 length: 15 residues. J lost 4 bases, V lost 4 bases, and 5 bases had no gene match. The CDR3 protein is CASSVGTGRGNTIYF. Here the CDR3 DNA reads TGTGCCAGCAGTGTGGGGACAGGGAGGGGAAACACCATATATTTT.

CDR3 in amino acids: CAWSRGGGSSSYNSPLHF. CDR3 nucleotides: TGTGCCTGGAGTCGAGGGGGGGGCTCGAGCTCCTATAATTCACCCCTCCACTTT. The chain is built from TRBV30 and TRBJ1-6, with D perhaps matching TRBD1 (6 bases). Germline V gene data show CDR1 as GTSNPN and CDR2 as SVGIG (reference sequence). The CDR3 covers 18 residues. V was clipped by 2 bases and J by 0 bases, with 17 bases between them.

V gene TRBV6-2 or TRBV6-3 combines with J gene TRBJ2-2, with 11 nucleotides matching TRBD2. The CDR3 runs to 15 residues. Germline lookup yields CDR1 MNHEY and CDR2 SVGEGT. After removal of 5 bases from V and 5 bases from J, the junction contained 4 bases not matched to a gene. CDR3 DNA sequence: TGTGCCAGCAGTCTCCTAGCGGGGGGAACCGGGGAGCTGTTTTTT. Translated, it gives CASSLLAGGTGELFF.

The V and J genes are TRBV9 and TRBJ2-1; 11 bases map to TRBD2. V shed 3 bases, J shed 10 bases, and the junction held 12 bases outside the gene matches. Looked up from germline, CDR1 is SGDLS and CDR2 is YYNGEE. This CDR3 has 16 amino acids. This chain's CDR3 is CASSENLAGGPSEQFF. As DNA, the CDR3 is TGTGCCAGCAGCGAGAACTTAGCGGGGGGGCCAAGCGAGCAGTTCTTC.

This chain connects TRBV24-1 to TRBJ1-1; 9 nucleotides match TRBD1. The germline CDR1 and CDR2 sequences are KGHDR and SFDVKD. The CDR3 is 16 residues long. The V and J ends lost 3 bases and 5 bases, in that order; junction bases with no gene match: 9. CDR3 amino acids: CATSDGALQGATEAFF. CDR3 nucleotide sequence: TGTGCCACCAGTGATGGGGCCTTACAGGGGGCGACTGAAGCTTTCTTT.

This sequence joins TRBV12-3 or TRBV12-4 and TRBJ1-2, with D maybe TRBD1 (6 bases). This CDR3 comprises 11 residues. Trimming stripped 5 bases from V and 8 bases from J, with 9 bases between. CDR3 bases: TGTGCCAGCAGTCTACAGGGAGGCTACACCTTC. This sequence encodes CASSLQGGYTF.

In its sample, this clone was seen a few times. The rearrangement uses TRBV5-1 and TRBJ2-7; perhaps TRBD1 as D (5 bases). V was shortened by 2 bases and J by 3 bases, with 9 bases between the two germline ends. There are 13 residues in the CDR3. Germline V CDR1 and CDR2: SGHRS, YFSETQ. CDR3: CASSLGADYEQYF. DNA of the CDR3: TGCGCCAGCAGCTTAGGGGCCGACTACGAGCAGTACTTC.

This chain uses TRBV5-1 with TRBJ1-1; D remains unclear. CDR1 is SGHRS, CDR2 YFSETQ, per germline. V dropped 4 bases and J dropped 4 bases, with 14 bases sitting between them. This CDR3 comprises 14 residues. The CDR3 DNA reads as TGCGCCAGCAGCCCCCACGGATCGGGCACTGAAGCTTTCTTT. It specifies CASSPHGSGTEAFF.

This chain joins TRBV14 and TRBJ1-2; 7 bases align to TRBD1. J was trimmed by 7 bases and V by 4 bases; bases with no gene match: 6. The CDR3 is 13 amino acids. CDR1 is SGHDN, CDR2 FVKESK, per germline. The CDR3 loop reads CASSPSRGLGYTF. The CDR3, as DNA: TGTGCCAGCAGCCCCTCGAGGGGGCTTGGCTACACCTTC. The full variable domain, in which reference TRBV14 and TRBJ1-2 provide the parts outside the CDR3, is EAGVTQFPSHSVIEKGQTVTLRCDPISGHDNLYWYRRVMGKEIKFLLHFVKESKQDESGMPNNRFLAERTGGTYSTLKVQPAELEDSGVYFCASSPSRGLGYTFGSGTRLTVV.

The rearrangement joins TRBV15 to TRBJ2-7; TRBD2 matches at 15 bases. The CDR3 length is 20 residues. Germline V gives CDR1 LNHNV, CDR2 YYDKDF (reference sequence). Trimming took 4 bases from V and 0 from J; bases not matched to a gene: 13. The chain's CDR3 is CATSTTRTSGGDYHSYEQYF. In nucleotides, the CDR3 is TGTGCCACCAGCACAACTCGGACTAGCGGGGGGGACTATCACTCCTACGAGCAGTACTTC.

V usage is TRBV13 and J usage is TRBJ1-4; D call uncertain. The germline CDR1 and CDR2 sequences are PRHDT and FYEKMQ (reference sequence). The CDR3 length is 13 residues. V was trimmed by 0 bases and J by 4 bases, leaving 3 bases between them. The CDR3 DNA reads as TGTGCCAGCAGCTTAGGCGGTAATGAAAAACTGTTTTTT. Residues: CASSLGGNEKLFF.

This chain connects TRBV30 to TRBJ1-2, with D perhaps matching TRBD1 (5 bases). Germline CDR1 is GTSNPN and CDR2 is SVGIG (reference sequence). V lost 7 bases and J lost 6, with 21 bases in between. This CDR3 has 14 residues. CDR3 DNA: TGTGCCTTCGAATTGTACGACAGATCGAATGGCTACACCTTC. This sequence encodes CAFELYDRSNGYTF.

The DNA of the CDR3 is TGTGCCAGCAGTAGACAGGGATTAAATTCACCCCTCCACTTT. This encodes CASSRQGLNSPLHF. The chain combines TRBV25-1 with TRBJ1-6; 7 nucleotides match TRBD1. With V trimmed by 5 bases and J by 7 bases, 5 bases remained unmatched. Germline CDR1 reads MGHDK; CDR2 reads SYGVNS. CDR3 length equals 14 residues.

V usage is TRBV11-2 and J usage is TRBJ1-1; possibly TRBD1 for D (6 bases). The germline V and J ends were trimmed by 7 bases and 1 base, with 25 bases remaining between them. Germline CDR1 reads SGHAT; CDR2 reads FQNNGV. This CDR3 is 18 amino acids long. CDR3 loop: CASTTGLLGAGPNTEAFF. In DNA form, the CDR3 reads TGTGCCAGCACTACTGGCTTGTTGGGGGCCGGACCGAACACTGAAGCTTTCTTT.

The chain employs TRBV6-5 and TRBJ1-1; D unresolved. Germline-derived CDR1 and CDR2 are MNHEY and SVGAGI. Between the trimmed V and J ends, which lost 7 bases and 1 base, there was a span of 13 bases. The CDR3 is 14 residues long. CDR3 sequence (DNA): TGTGCCAGCACTCCCCCGGGAGGGAACACTGAAGCTTTCTTT. Translated, it gives CASTPPGGNTEAFF.

The V gene is TRBV28, the J gene TRBJ2-7; TRBD1 aligns across 8 bases. The CDR3 consists of 15 residues. Germline V gene lookup returns CDR1 MDHEN and CDR2 SYDVKM. The V gene end was trimmed by 6 bases and the J gene end by 3 bases; junction bases not matched to a gene: 10. The CDR3 sequence is CASSPRRDRFYEQYF. CDR3 nucleotide sequence: TGTGCCAGCAGCCCCAGGCGGGACAGGTTCTACGAGCAGTACTTC.

V is TRBV13 and J is TRBJ1-1, with TRBD1 matching 10 bases. J lost 8 bases, V lost 4 bases, and 1 base had no gene match. The CDR3 covers 12 residues. CDR1 is PRHDT and CDR2 is FYEKMQ in the germline V gene (reference sequence). DNA of the CDR3: TGTGCCAGCAGCTCGGGACAGGGGGAAGCTTTCTTT. This encodes CASSSGQGEAFF.

J is TRBJ1-1 and V is TRBV20-1, with 8 nucleotides matching TRBD1. V dropped 6 bases and J dropped 9; count of bases not matched to a gene: 6. CDR3 length: 11 amino acids. The germline CDR1 and CDR2 sequences are DFQATT and SNEGSKA (reference sequence). In nucleotides, the CDR3 is TGCAGTGCCAGGGGGCGTTACAAAGCTTTCTTT. Residues: CSARGRYKAFF.

V and J are TRBV5-4 and TRBJ2-7, with D possibly being TRBD2 (6 bases). The CDR3 is 15 residues long. Deletions cut 0 bases from V and 0 bases from J, with 10 bases between. From germline, CDR1 is SGHNT and CDR2 YYREEE (reference sequence). This CDR3 is CASSLGGVSSYEQYF. The CDR3 DNA sequence: TGTGCCAGCAGCTTGGGGGGGGTCAGCTCCTACGAGCAGTACTTC.

The rearrangement joins TRBV9 to TRBJ2-7; tentatively, D is TRBD2 (6 bases). The CDR3 sequence is 18 residues long. V lost 1 base and J 3 bases, leaving 23 bases between the germline ends. The germline V gene encodes CDR1 SGDLS and CDR2 YYNGEE. DNA of the CDR3: TGTGCCAGCAGCGTAACCCTTGCGGGGTTACCGACCCTCTACGAGCAGTACTTC. Its protein product is CASSVTLAGLPTLYEQYF.

The rearrangement uses TRBV9 and TRBJ2-1, with a possible D match to TRBD1 (6 bases). Germline V CDR1 and CDR2: SGDLS, YYNGEE. The CDR3 has 16 residues. Trimming left V 0 bases short and J 0 bases short, with 10 bases between. The CDR3 sequence is CASSVGAGASYNEQFF. The DNA for the CDR3 is TGTGCCAGCAGCGTAGGGGCAGGGGCCTCCTACAATGAGCAGTTCTTC.

This chain joins TRBV11-2 and TRBJ1-1; 12 nucleotides agree with TRBD1. The CDR3 is 18 amino acids. After removal of 5 bases from V and 0 bases from J, the junction contained 10 bases not matched to a gene. Germline V CDR1 and CDR2: SGHAT, FQNNGV. DNA of the CDR3: TGTGCCAGCAGCCCCTCCCGAGGGGACAGGGGGCTGAACACTGAAGCTTTCTTT. This translates into CASSPSRGDRGLNTEAFF.

This chain connects TRBV7-8 to TRBJ1-1; D remains unclear. Deletions cut 4 bases from V and 1 base from J, with 13 bases between. Germline CDR1 and CDR2: SGHVS and FQNEAQ. The length of the CDR3 is 15 residues. The CDR3 nucleotides read TGTGCCAGCAGCTACCGACGAGGTCCGAACACTGAAGCTTTCTTT. The encoded protein is CASSYRRGPNTEAFF.